This TCR beta chain was recorded in a study of blood T cells in healthy people across ages. CDR3 length: 15 amino acids. The germline V gene has CDR1 DFQATT and CDR2 SNEGSKA (reference sequence). V shed 2 bases and J shed 5 bases, with 18 bases lying between them. Using a J-beta primer mix together with a sample-barcoded 5' primer, a second PCR was run for roughly 7 to 11 cycles. TCRdb independently ran MiXCR on the 5' RACE reads; one entry per CDR3 protein. In the table there are 1.5 million to 2 million distinct CDR3 sequences, 28% of which are singletons. The chain joins TRBV20-1 to TRBJ2-5; D unresolved. The sequencing input was blood. This sequence was found in a woman aged 30 to 39 in good health. The CDR3 sequence: CSARPYSLGMETQYF. As DNA, the CDR3 is TGCAGTGCTAGACCTTATTCTTTGGGGATGGAGACCCAGTACTTC.